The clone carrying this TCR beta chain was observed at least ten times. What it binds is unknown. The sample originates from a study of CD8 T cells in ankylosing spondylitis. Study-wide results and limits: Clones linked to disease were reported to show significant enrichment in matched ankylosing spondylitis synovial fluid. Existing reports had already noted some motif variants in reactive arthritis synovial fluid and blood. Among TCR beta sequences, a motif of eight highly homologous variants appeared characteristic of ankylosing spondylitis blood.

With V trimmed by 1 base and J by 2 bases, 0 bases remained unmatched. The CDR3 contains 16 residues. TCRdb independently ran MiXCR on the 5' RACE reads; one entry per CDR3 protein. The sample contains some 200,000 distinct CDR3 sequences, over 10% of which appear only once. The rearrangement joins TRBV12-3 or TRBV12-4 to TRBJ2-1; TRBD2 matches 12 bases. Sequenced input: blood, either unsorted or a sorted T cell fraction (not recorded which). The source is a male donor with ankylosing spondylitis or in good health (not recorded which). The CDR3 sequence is CASSLGTSGTYNEQFF. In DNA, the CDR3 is TGTGCCAGCAGTTTAGGGACTAGCGGGACCTACAATGAGCAGTTCTTC.